This T cell receptor (beta chain) is drawn from a study of T cells in Graves' hyperthyroidism and ophthalmopathy. Only a few counts were recorded for this clonotype. Germline V gene data show CDR1 as MGHRA and CDR2 as YSYEKL. The CDR3 consists of 13 residues. V lost 4 bases and J 5 bases, leaving 11 bases between the germline ends. Researchers amplified the TCR beta CDR3 regions from RNA transcripts. HTBI primers were used for first-round RT-PCR of the TCR CDR3. TCRdb independently ran MiXCR on the multiplex PCR reads; one entry per CDR3 protein. The sample contains approximately 600,000 distinct CDR3 sequences, roughly 15% of which appear only once.

This chain uses TRBV4-1 with TRBJ2-5, with no clear D. The receptor was isolated from a woman aged 40 to 50 with Graves' ophthalmopathy. The sequenced material came from blood. The CDR3 DNA follows: TGCGCCAGCAGCCTACTAAGTGGGGAGACCCAGTACTTC. Its protein is CASSLLSGETQYF.